The clone carrying this TCR beta chain was counted at least ten times. The antigen is unknown. TCRdb called the PCR reads again in MiXCR, with one record for every CDR3 protein. The data hold 50,000 to 75,000 distinct CDR3 sequences, with about a fifth observed a single time. This specimen comes from a study of molecular identifiers for immune sequencing clone quantification. Whole-study findings and limits: Highly expanded clone sizes could end up underestimated if a barcode were shared by identical TCR molecules.

The V and J ends lost 5 bases and 5 bases respectively, with 12 bases between them. The germline V gene encodes CDR1 PRHDT and CDR2 FYEKMQ (reference sequence). CDR3 length: 13 amino acids. Each library that profiled naive CD8 cells came from roughly 20,000 to 1,000,000 sorted cells with 10%, 30% or 50% RNA. J is TRBJ2-5 and V is TRBV13; a possible D gene is TRBD2 (5 bases). Sequenced input: naive CD8+ T cells from blood, with Jurkat cell RNA spiked in. The sample's subset: FACS-sorted CD8+CD4-CCR7+CD45RA+ naive T cells. This receptor was obtained from a human donor in good health. Some libraries in this study had Jurkat cell RNA spiked in. CDR3 in DNA: TGTGCCAGCAGCATTACTAGTTTGGAGACCCAGTACTTC. Amino acid sequence: CASSITSLETQYF.